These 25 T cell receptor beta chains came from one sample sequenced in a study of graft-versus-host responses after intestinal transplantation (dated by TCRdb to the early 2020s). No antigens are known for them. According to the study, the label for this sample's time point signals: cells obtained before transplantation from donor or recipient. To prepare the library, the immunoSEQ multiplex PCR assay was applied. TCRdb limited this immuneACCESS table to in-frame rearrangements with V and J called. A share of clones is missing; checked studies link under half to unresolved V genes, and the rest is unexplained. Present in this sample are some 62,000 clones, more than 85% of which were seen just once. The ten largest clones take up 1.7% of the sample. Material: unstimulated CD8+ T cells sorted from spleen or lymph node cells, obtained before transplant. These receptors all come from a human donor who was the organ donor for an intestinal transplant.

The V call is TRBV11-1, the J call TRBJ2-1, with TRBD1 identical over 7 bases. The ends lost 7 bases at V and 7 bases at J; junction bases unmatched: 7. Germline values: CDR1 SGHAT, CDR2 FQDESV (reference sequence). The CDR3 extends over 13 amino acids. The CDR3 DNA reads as TGTGCCAGCACCTACAGGGGAAGGAATGAGCAGTTCTTC. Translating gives CASTYRGRNEQFF.

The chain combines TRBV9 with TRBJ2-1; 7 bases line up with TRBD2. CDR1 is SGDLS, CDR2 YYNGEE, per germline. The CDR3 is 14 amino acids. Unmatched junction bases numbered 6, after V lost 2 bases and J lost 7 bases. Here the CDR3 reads CASSVGLVGNEQFF. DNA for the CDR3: TGTGCCAGCAGCGTCGGACTAGTTGGTAATGAGCAGTTCTTC.

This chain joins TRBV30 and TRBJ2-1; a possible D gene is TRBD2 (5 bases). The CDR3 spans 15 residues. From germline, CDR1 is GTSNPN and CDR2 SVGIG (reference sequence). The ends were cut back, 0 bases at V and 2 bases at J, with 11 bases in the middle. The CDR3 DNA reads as TGTGCCTGGAGTGTAGTTAGCGCTCCCTACAATGAGCAGTTCTTC. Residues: CAWSVVSAPYNEQFF.

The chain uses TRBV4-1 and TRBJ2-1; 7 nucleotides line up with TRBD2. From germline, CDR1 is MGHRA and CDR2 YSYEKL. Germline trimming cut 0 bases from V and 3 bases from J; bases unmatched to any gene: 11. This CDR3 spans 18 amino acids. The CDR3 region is CASSQEVGGRALYNEQFF. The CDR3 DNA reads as TGCGCCAGCAGCCAAGAGGTTGGGGGGAGGGCCCTCTACAATGAGCAGTTCTTC.

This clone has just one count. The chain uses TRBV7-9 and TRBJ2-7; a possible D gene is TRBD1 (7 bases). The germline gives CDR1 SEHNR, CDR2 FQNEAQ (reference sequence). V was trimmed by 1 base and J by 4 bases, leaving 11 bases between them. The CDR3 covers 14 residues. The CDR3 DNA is TGTGCCAGCAGCTTAGGGGCAGGGGGGTACGAGCAGTACTTC. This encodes CASSLGAGGYEQYF.

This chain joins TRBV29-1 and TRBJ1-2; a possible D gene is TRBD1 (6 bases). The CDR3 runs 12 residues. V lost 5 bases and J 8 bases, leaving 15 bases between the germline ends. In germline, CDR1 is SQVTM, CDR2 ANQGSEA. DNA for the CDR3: TGCAGCGTTTTCCAGGGGATTGAGGGCTACACCTTC. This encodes CSVFQGIEGYTF.

The CDR3 spells CAGSGALGNEQFF. CDR3 DNA: TGTGCCGGATCAGGGGCCCTTGGGAACGAGCAGTTCTTC. J is TRBJ2-1 and V is TRBV5-6, with a weak D call TRBD1 (6 bases). Germline values: CDR1 SGHDT, CDR2 YYEEEE. Trimming took 10 bases from V and 10 from J, leaving 21 bases between them. This CDR3 has 13 amino acids.

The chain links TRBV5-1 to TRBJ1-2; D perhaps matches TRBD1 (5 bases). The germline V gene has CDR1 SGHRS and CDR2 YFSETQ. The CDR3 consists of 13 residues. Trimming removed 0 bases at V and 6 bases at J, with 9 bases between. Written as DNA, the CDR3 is TGCGCCAGCAGCTTGGCAGGGTCGGATGGCTACACCTTC. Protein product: CASSLAGSDGYTF.

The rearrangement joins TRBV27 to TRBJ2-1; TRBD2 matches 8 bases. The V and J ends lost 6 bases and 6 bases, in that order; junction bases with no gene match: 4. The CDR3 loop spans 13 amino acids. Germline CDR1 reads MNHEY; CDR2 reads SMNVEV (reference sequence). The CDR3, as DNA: TGTGCCAGCAGCTCCGGGAGGGCCAATGAGCAGTTCTTC. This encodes CASSSGRANEQFF.

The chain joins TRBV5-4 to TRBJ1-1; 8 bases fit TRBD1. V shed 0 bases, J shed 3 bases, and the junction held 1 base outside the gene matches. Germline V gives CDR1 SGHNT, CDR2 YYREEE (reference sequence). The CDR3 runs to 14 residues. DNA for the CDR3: TGTGCCAGCAGCTTGGAACAGGGGGACACTGAAGCTTTCTTT. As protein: CASSLEQGDTEAFF.

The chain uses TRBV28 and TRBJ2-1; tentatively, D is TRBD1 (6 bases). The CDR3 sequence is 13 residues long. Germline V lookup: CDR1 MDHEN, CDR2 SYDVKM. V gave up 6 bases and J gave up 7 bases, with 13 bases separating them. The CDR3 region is CASSPGGPNEQFF. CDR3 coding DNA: TGTGCCAGCAGCCCTGGGGGCCCTAATGAGCAGTTCTTC.

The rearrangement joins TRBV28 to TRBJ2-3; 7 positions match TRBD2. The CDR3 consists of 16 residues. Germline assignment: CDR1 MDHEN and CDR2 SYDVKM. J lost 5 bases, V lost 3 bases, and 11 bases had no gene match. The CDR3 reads CASSFNGAGAIDTQYF. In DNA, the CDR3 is TGTGCCAGCAGTTTCAACGGTGCGGGAGCAATAGATACGCAGTATTTT.

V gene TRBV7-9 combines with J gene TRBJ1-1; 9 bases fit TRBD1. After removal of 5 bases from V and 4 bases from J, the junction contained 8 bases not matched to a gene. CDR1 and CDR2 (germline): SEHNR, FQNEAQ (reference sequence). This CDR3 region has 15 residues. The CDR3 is CASSAWDREFTEAFF. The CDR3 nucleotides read TGTGCCAGCAGCGCCTGGGACAGGGAGTTCACTGAAGCTTTCTTT.

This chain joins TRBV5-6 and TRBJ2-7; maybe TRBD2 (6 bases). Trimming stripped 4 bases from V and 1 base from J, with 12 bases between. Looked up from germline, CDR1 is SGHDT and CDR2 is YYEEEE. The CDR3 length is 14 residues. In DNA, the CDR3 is TGTGCCAGCAGCCTTAGCGGCAATTCCTACGAGCAGTACTTC. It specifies CASSLSGNSYEQYF. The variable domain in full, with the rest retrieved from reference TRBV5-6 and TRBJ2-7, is DAGVTQSPTHLIKTRGQQVTLRCSPKSGHDTVSWYQQALGQGPQFIFQYYEEEERQRGNFPDRFSGHQFPNYSSELNVNALLLGDSALYLCASSLSGNSYEQYFGPGTRLTVT.

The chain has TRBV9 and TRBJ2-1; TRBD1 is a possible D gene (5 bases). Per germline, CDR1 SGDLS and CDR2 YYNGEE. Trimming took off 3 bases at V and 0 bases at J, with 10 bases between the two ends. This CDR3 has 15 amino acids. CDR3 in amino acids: CASSGSGISYNEQFF. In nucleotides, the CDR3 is TGTGCCAGCAGCGGCTCAGGGATCTCCTACAATGAGCAGTTCTTC.

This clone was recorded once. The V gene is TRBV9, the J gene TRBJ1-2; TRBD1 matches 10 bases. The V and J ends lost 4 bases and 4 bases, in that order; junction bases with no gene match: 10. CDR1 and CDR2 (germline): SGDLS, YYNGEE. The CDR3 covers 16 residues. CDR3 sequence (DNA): TGTGCCAGCAGCATAGACCGGGACAGGGGCCCCTATGGCTACACCTTC. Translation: CASSIDRDRGPYGYTF.

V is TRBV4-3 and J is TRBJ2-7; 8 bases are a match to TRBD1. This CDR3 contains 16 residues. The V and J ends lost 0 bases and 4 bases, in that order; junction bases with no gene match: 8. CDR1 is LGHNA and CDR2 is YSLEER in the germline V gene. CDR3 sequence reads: CASSQDSTGDQYEQYF. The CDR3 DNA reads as TGCGCCAGCAGCCAAGATTCGACAGGGGATCAATACGAGCAGTACTTC.

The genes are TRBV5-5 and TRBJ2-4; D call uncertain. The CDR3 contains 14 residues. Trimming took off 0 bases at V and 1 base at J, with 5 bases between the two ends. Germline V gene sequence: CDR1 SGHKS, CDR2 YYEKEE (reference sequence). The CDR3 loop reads CASSLVRAKNIQYF. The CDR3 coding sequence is TGTGCCAGCAGCTTGGTGCGGGCCAAAAACATTCAGTACTTC.

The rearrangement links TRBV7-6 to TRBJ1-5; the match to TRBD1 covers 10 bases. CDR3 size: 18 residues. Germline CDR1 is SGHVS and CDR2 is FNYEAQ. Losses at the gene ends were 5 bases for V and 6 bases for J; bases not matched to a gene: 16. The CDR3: CASSPRTGGYGLGQPQHF. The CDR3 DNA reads TGTGCCAGCAGCCCCCGGACAGGGGGATATGGTTTGGGTCAGCCCCAGCATTTT.

CDR3 protein: CASSSYREKNTEAFF. CDR3 nucleotide sequence: TGTGCCAGCAGTTCCTACCGGGAGAAGAACACTGAAGCTTTCTTT. The V call is TRBV28, the J call TRBJ1-1; D is ambiguous. Germline V lookup: CDR1 MDHEN, CDR2 SYDVKM. The V end lost 4 bases, the J end lost 1 base, and 13 bases lay between the germline ends. The CDR3 has 15 residues.

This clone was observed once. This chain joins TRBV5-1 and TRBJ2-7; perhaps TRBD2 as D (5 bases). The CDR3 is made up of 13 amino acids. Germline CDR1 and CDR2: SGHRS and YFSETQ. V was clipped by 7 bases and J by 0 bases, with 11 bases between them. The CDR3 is CASGEFHSYEQYF. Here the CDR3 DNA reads TGCGCCAGCGGGGAGTTCCACTCCTACGAGCAGTACTTC.

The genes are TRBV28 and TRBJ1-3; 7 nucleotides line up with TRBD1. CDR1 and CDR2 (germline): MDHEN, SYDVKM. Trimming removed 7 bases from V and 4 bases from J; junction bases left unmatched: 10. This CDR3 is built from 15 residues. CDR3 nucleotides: TGTGCCAGCACAAAGCTAGGGGGCTTCGGAAACACCATATATTTT. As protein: CASTKLGGFGNTIYF.

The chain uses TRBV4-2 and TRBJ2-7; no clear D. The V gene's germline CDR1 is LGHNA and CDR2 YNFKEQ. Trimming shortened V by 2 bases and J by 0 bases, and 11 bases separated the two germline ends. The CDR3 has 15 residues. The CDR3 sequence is CASSQYSLSSYEQYF. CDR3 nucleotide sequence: TGTGCCAGCAGCCAATACAGCCTCAGCTCCTACGAGCAGTACTTC.

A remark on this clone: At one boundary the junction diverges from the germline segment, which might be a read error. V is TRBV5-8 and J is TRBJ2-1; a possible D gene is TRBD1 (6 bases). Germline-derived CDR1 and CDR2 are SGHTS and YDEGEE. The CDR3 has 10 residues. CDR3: CASSLGRTVF. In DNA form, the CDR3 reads TGTGCCAGCAGCTTGGGGCGGACAGTCTTC.

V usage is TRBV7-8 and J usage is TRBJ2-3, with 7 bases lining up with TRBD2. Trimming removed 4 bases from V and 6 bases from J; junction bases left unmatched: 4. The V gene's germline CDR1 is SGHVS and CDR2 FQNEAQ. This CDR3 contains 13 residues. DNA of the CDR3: TGTGCCAGCAGCTCCGCCGGGGGGGATACGCAGTATTTT. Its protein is CASSSAGGDTQYF.